The rows below give T cell receptor beta chains drawn from one sample of a study of post-analysis software for immune sequencing data. One entry per CDR3 protein results from TCRdb running MiXCR on the PCR reads. The sample consists of over 250,000 distinct CDR3 sequences, 36% of them appearing once. The sample taken for sequencing was blood. The origin of the receptors is a girl aged 5-17 years with multiple sclerosis. Each CDR3 is given with its conserved first and last residue. The D gene is left open where the match is weak. The size field is filled for only some rows; it gives once, few, many or a size class.

size	V	D	J	DNA	CDR3
many	TRBV5-5	TRBD1	TRBJ2-6	TGTGCCAGCAGCCCTACAGGGGATGGGGCCAACGTCCTGACTTTC	CASSPTGDGANVLTF
.	TRBV20-1	TRBD1	TRBJ2-5	TGCAGTGCCAGGGACAGGGTATATGGATCCAATGAGCAGTACTTC	CSARDRVYGSNEQYF
many	TRBV7-9	.	TRBJ2-3	TGTGCCAGCAGCCCGAGGCTAGTCTCGGGTGGCACAGATACGCAGTATTTT	CASSPRLVSGGTDTQYF
many	TRBV2	TRBD2	TRBJ2-1	TGTGCCAGCGCTAGCGGGACCTACAATGAGCAGTTCTTC	CASASGTYNEQFF
many	TRBV15	.	TRBJ2-5	TGTGCCACCAGCAGAGACCAGACTAGGGGGTCGGAGACCCAGTACTTC	CATSRDQTRGSETQYF
.	TRBV14	.	TRBJ2-7	TGTGCCAGCAGCCAATTACCGGGACAAGGGATCCTGTTCTTC	CASSQLPGQGILFF
.	TRBV30	.	TRBJ2-1	TGTGCCTGGAGTGTGGTGGAGGAGCGCAATGAGCAGTTCTTC	CAWSVVEERNEQFF
.	TRBV5-1	.	TRBJ2-3	TGCGCCAGCAGCTTGGAGGATACGAAGTATTTT	CASSLEDTKYF
.	TRBV6-6	.	TRBJ2-7	TGTGCCAGCAGTACGGGACGGGACTACGAGCAGTACTTC	CASSTGRDYEQYF
many	TRBV7-9	.	TRBJ2-1	TGTGCCAGCAGCTTGTATGAGCAGTTCTTC	CASSLYEQFF
.	TRBV29-1	.	TRBJ2-1	TGCAGCGCCGGCCTAGTTGAGCAGTTCTTC	CSAGLVEQFF
once	TRBV12-3/TRBV12-4	TRBD2	TRBJ2-1	TGTGCCAGCAGTTTAGCCCCGACTAGCGCCCAGGATGAGCAGTTCTTC	CASSLAPTSAQDEQFF
.	TRBV3-1	.	TRBJ2-1	TGTGCCAGCAGCGAACCGGGACCCTTCTATGAGCAGTTCTTC	CASSEPGPFYEQFF
.	TRBV20-1	.	TRBJ1-1	TGCAGTGCTAGACAGGGTGACACTGAAGCTTTCTTT	CSARQGDTEAFF
.	TRBV24-1	TRBD1	TRBJ1-5	TGTGCCGCCAGTGATTTGCAGGGGGCGGACTATCAGCCCCAGCATTTT	CAASDLQGADYQPQHF
.	TRBV12-3/TRBV12-4	TRBD2	TRBJ2-3	TGTGCCAGCAGGCCCCGGACTAGCGGGAGCGCAGATACGCAGTATTTT	CASRPRTSGSADTQYF
many	TRBV7-2	.	TRBJ1-2	TGTGCCAGCAGCGCACAGGGCGGCTATGGCTACACCTTC	CASSAQGGYGYTF
.	TRBV5-6	TRBD1	TRBJ2-7	TGTGCCAGCAGCCTTCCCGGGACAGGGGGCTACGAGCAGTACTTC	CASSLPGTGGYEQYF
.	TRBV4-1	.	TRBJ2-5	TGCGCCAGCAACCCGGTCGGGGCGGGGAGGAAAGAGACCCAGTACTTC	CASNPVGAGRKETQYF
few	TRBV29-1	.	TRBJ2-3	TGCAGCGTTGTCGGGGACGGCGGGACTAGCACAGATACGCAGTATTTT	CSVVGDGGTSTDTQYF
.	TRBV20-1	.	TRBJ2-5	TGCAGTGCTAGAGATCGCCTGGGATCTGCAAGAAGGGAGACCCAGTACTTC	CSARDRLGSARRETQYF
.	TRBV5-1	.	TRBJ2-7	TGCGCCTGCAGGCCTTCCCTCGGGGATACCGAGCAGTACTTC	CACRPSLGDTEQYF
.	TRBV21-1	.	TRBJ2-2	TGTGCCAGCAGCGACCGGGACAGGGGGCCTATGAGGCTGTTTTTT	CASSDRDRGPMRLFF
few	TRBV11-2	TRBD1	TRBJ1-1	TGTGCCAGCAGCTTAGTGACAGGGGTCGTGAACACTGAAGCTTTCTTT	CASSLVTGVVNTEAFF
.	TRBV5-1	.	TRBJ1-5	TGCGCCAGCAGCTTGGGGGGCGGTGATAATCAGCCCCAGCATTTT	CASSLGGGDNQPQHF
many	TRBV29-1	.	TRBJ2-3	TGCAGCGTTGTGTGGGCAGCAGATACGCAGTATTTT	CSVVWAADTQYF
many	TRBV29-1	TRBD1	TRBJ1-1	TGCAGCGTTGCCGGGACAGGGGAAACTTTCTTT	CSVAGTGETFF
.	TRBV6-5	TRBD1	TRBJ1-2	TGTGCCGGCAGGCGTACTGGCGACAGGGGTCTTGGCTACACCTTC	CAGRRTGDRGLGYTF
few	TRBV7-2	TRBD2	TRBJ2-7	TGTGCCAGCAGCACTAACCCCGGGACTAGCGGGAGGGGTTACGAGCAGTACTTC	CASSTNPGTSGRGYEQYF
few	TRBV7-2	.	TRBJ1-2	TGTGCCAGCAGCTTAGAGGCGGCAGAATATGGCTACACCTTC	CASSLEAAEYGYTF
few	TRBV25-1	.	TRBJ1-3	TGTGCCAGCAGAGGACGGAACTCTGGAAACACCATATATTTT	CASRGRNSGNTIYF
many	TRBV20-1	.	TRBJ2-5	TGCAGTTTGTCGAGCGGAGAGACCCAGTACTTC	CSLSSGETQYF
many	TRBV18	.	TRBJ2-5	TGTGCCAGCTCACCACCTCAACTCAAAGAGACCCAGTACTTC	CASSPPQLKETQYF
.	TRBV20-1	TRBD1	TRBJ1-3	TGCAGTGCTGACAGGGCAGAAAACACCATATATTTT	CSADRAENTIYF
once	TRBV27	.	TRBJ2-5	TGTGCCAGCACGGCTCTCCTAGTGGGAGTCCAAGAGACCCAGTACTTC	CASTALLVGVQETQYF
.	TRBV28	TRBD1	TRBJ1-2	TGTGCCGGCAGTTCCCCGACAGGGATTAGGTATGGCTACACCTTC	CAGSSPTGIRYGYTF
many	TRBV29-1	.	TRBJ2-7	TGCAGCGTTGCAAACAGTAACGAGCAGTACTTC	CSVANSNEQYF
.	TRBV27	.	TRBJ2-1	TGTGCCAGCAGTTTAACCGGGACCCCCTACAATGAGCAGTTCTTC	CASSLTGTPYNEQFF
many	TRBV6-1	TRBD1	TRBJ2-4	TGTGCCAGCACCCCGAGACAGGGGGCCAAAAACATTCAGTACTTC	CASTPRQGAKNIQYF
many	TRBV5-1	.	TRBJ2-4	TGCGCCAGCAGCTTAGCGGAGAGAAGGAACATTCAGTACTTC	CASSLAERRNIQYF
many	TRBV5-1	.	TRBJ2-3	TGCGCCAGCAGCTTGGAACTAGCTCCTAGCACAGATACGCAGTATTTT	CASSLELAPSTDTQYF
many	TRBV5-6	.	TRBJ2-5	TGTGCCAGCAACCGTCCTCCAGAGACCCAGTACTTC	CASNRPPETQYF
many	TRBV21-1	.	TRBJ2-7	TGTGCCTGGGGTGGGCAGCGAGACTCCTACGAGCAGTACTTC	CAWGGQRDSYEQYF